This TCR beta chain derives from a study of cytomegalovirus exposure and HLA in healthy donors. V shed 1 base and J 5 bases; nucleotides not matched to a gene: 5. CDR1 and CDR2 from the germline V gene are MNHNS and SASEGT. The length of the CDR3 is 15 residues. This clone was detected only a few times. PCR amplification relied on 60 Vbeta primers (plus 13 Jbeta primers). TCRdb's table, derived via immunoSEQ multiplex PCR, lists solely in-frame clones and lacks some. Of around 200,000 clones detected, approximately 80% appear once; the ten largest clones hold 1.1% to 1.5%. The sequenced sample consisted of PBMCs. The sequence derives from a girl aged 10 to 17 in good health and CMV-seronegative. This rearrangement joins TRBV6-1 to TRBJ1-5; 7 nucleotides match TRBD1. CDR3 residues: CASSEGNRGDQPQHF. The CDR3 DNA reads as TGTGCCAGCAGTGAAGGAAACAGGGGAGATCAGCCCCAGCATTTT.